This TCR beta chain emerged from a study of blood T cell repertoires in COVID-19 (TCRdb year 2020). About the study as a whole: Collaborator samples came from the United States, Italy and Spain and covered acute and convalescent phases of COVID-19. The material from the prospective study consisted of cDNA or gDNA derived from T cells, B-cell-depleted T cells, or PBMCs. Deeply sampled blood TCRbeta repertoires from subjects exposed to, actively infected with, or recovered from COVID-19 were included in the dataset. The repertoires were made available in a free public database intended to serve as a resource for research on the immune response to SARS-CoV-2. Samples came from the ongoing ImmuneRACE study (first 160 participants) plus 1,254 subjects from 6 global collaborators. Sample metadata almost always included a de-identified subject ID, COVID-19 status, age in years and sex. Where available, HLA class I and class II types were taken from metadata supplied by the sample provider and were not determined by assay-based typing. Overall study outcomes, separate from this receptor: How much clinical and demographic metadata was included differed by source and by participant, and the metadata was provided uncurated.

One collaborating source in Seattle enrolled patients while the patients were actively infected and followed the patients over time throughout the course of disease. Each collaborating institution followed its own protocols to collect whole blood in K2EDTA tubes. For TCRbeta analysis, collaborators shipped samples as frozen whole blood, isolated PBMCs, or DNA extracted from either of those sample types. The immunoSEQ Assay, a bias-controlled multiplex PCR, was used to amplify TCRbeta CDR3 regions from genomic DNA. Regarding the original processing steps: The number of nucleated cells in each sample was estimated from the amplification of reference gene primers within the assay. Sequence reads were collapsed and filtered to measure the absolute abundance of every unique TCRbeta CDR3 rearrangement. For each sample, productive Simpson clonality was calculated as the square root of Simpson's diversity index across productive rearrangements. TCRdb holds this immuneACCESS table with in-frame rearrangements only. Some clones are missing; in checked studies, unresolved V genes explain under half, and the rest has no known cause. That table gives V, J and clone size, and the DNA gave D and trimming. Counted in this sample were approximately 290,000 clones; under 85% of them appeared once. The biggest ten clones account for around 1% of the sample.

This clone showed up just once. The specificity of this receptor is unknown. Nothing much larger sits one base from this clone, and base qualities are not available. This receptor was taken from a human donor with COVID-19, enrolled during active disease. The donor label of this sample is uncertain. Sequencing input: peripheral blood.

The bases read TGTGCCAGCAGCCGACGCTATAGCGCCCTACGGCCCGGGGAGCTGTTTTTT. Translated, this is CASSRRYSALRPGELFF. This chain joins TRBV14 to TRBJ2-2; TRBD2 is perhaps the D gene, given 5 matching bases. Deletion took 4 bases off V and 6 bases off J, with a span of 21 bases between the germline ends. CDR1 and CDR2 are read off the germline V gene as SGHDN and FVKESK. From its cysteine to its phenylalanine, the CDR3 spans 17 amino acids. Left in the record is the CDR3 DNA by itself, 51 bases read in frame from the first base.